The next 21 T cell receptor beta chains were all read from a single sample in a study of Ad26.COV2.S vaccination and SARS-CoV-2 variants. Only in-frame clones appear in the TCRdb table, and some are missing; sequencing was by immunoSEQ multiplex PCR. The data contain about 350,000 clones, approximately 86% of them seen just once; the ten biggest clones take up over 8.5%. Treatment in this sample: around 19 received Ad26.COV2.S at low or high dose, single or two shots; roughly five received placebo; per-sample allocation not given. All samples were drawn on day 63, counting from the first vaccine or placebo injection. The specimen was peripheral blood, collected in a trial of Ad26.COV2.S vaccine versus placebo. The receptor source for this set is a person aged 18-65 years who received the Ad26.COV2.S COVID-19 vaccine or a placebo.

The chain couples TRBV4-1 to TRBJ1-5; 8 positions agree with TRBD1. In germline, CDR1 is MGHRA, CDR2 YSYEKL. J gave up 11 bases and V 3 bases, and 12 bases lay outside the gene matches. The CDR3 consists of 15 residues. The CDR3 sequence: CASSQDGQGRRSQHF. CDR3 DNA: TGCGCCAGCAGCCAGGACGGACAGGGCCGGAGGTCCCAGCATTTT.

The V call is TRBV6-2 or TRBV6-3, the J call TRBJ2-7; D might be TRBD1 (5 bases). This CDR3 has 13 amino acids. The germline V and J ends were trimmed by 6 bases and 2 bases, with 11 bases remaining between them. Germline lookup yields CDR1 MNHEY and CDR2 SVGEGT. CDR3 amino acids: CASSLGLTYEQYF. The CDR3 nucleotides read TGTGCCAGCAGCTTGGGGCTTACCTACGAGCAGTACTTC.

This chain links TRBV29-1 with TRBJ2-6; D not resolved. Germline lookup yields CDR1 SQVTM and CDR2 ANQGSEA. The CDR3 extends over 14 amino acids. Trimming removed 7 bases from V and 0 bases from J, with 10 bases in between. CDR3 sequence (DNA): TGCAGCGCCCCAGGAAGCTCTGGGGCCAACGTCCTGACTTTC. This translates into CSAPGSSGANVLTF.

The rearrangement links TRBV7-2 to TRBJ1-2; no clear D. The V and J ends lost 5 bases and 4 bases respectively, with 20 bases between them. The CDR3 extends over 16 amino acids. Germline CDR1 SGHTA, CDR2 FQGNSA. This CDR3 reads CASSPGPPTLGYGYTF. CDR3 in DNA: TGTGCCAGCAGCCCGGGCCCCCCGACGCTTGGCTATGGCTACACCTTC.

The J gene is TRBJ1-1, the V gene TRBV19; D is uncertain. Trimming stripped 2 bases from V and 1 base from J, with 14 bases between. The CDR3 consists of 16 residues. Looked up from germline, CDR1 is LNHDA and CDR2 is SQIVND (reference sequence). The CDR3 nucleotides read TGTGCCAGTAGTATACTAGGTGGCCGGGCGAACACTGAAGCTTTCTTT. Translating it yields CASSILGGRANTEAFF. Full variable domain (outside the CDR3, taken from reference TRBV19 and TRBJ1-1): DGGITQSPKYLFRKEGQNVTLSCEQNLNHDAMYWYRQDPGQGLRLIYYSQIVNDFQKGDIAEGYSVSREKKESFPLTVTSAQKNPTAFYLCASSILGGRANTEAFFGQGTRLTVV.

This sequence joins TRBV6-5 and TRBJ1-2, with 7 nucleotides matching TRBD1. Trimming took 5 bases from V and 8 from J; bases not matched to a gene: 8. Germline assignment: CDR1 MNHEY and CDR2 SVGAGI. This CDR3 is built from 13 residues. This CDR3 reads CASSNLQGNGYTF. The DNA of the CDR3 is TGTGCCAGCAGTAACCTACAGGGGAACGGCTACACCTTC.

The J gene is TRBJ1-1, the V gene TRBV6-5; D is possibly TRBD1 (5 bases). Germline V gene sequence: CDR1 MNHEY, CDR2 SVGAGI. Trimming removed 7 bases from V and 8 bases from J, with 8 bases in between. The CDR3 length is 10 residues. CDR3 nucleotides: TGTGCCAGCACGACAGTCGAAGCTTTCTTT. Translation: CASTTVEAFF.

This sequence joins TRBV28 and TRBJ1-2; D is perhaps TRBD1 (6 bases). Germline V gene data show CDR1 as MDHEN and CDR2 as SYDVKM. The CDR3 runs to 15 residues. The V and J ends lost 4 bases and 0 bases respectively, with 12 bases between them. CDR3 DNA: TGTGCCAGCAGTTCCCTGGGGGGCCCTAACTATGGCTACACCTTC. Translated, it gives CASSSLGGPNYGYTF.

This rearrangement joins TRBV27 to TRBJ2-1; 8 bases line up with TRBD2. The CDR3 has 14 residues. Germline V gives CDR1 MNHEY, CDR2 SMNVEV (reference sequence). The V gene end was trimmed by 10 bases and the J gene end by 7 bases; junction bases not matched to a gene: 12. CDR3 amino acids: CANQREKDGNEQFF. The CDR3 nucleotides are TGTGCCAACCAGCGGGAGAAGGACGGAAATGAGCAGTTCTTC.

This clone is a singleton in its sample. The chain carries TRBV5-6 and TRBJ2-6; 7 nucleotides match TRBD2. CDR3 length equals 15 residues. The V gene end was trimmed by 0 bases and the J gene end by 4 bases; junction bases not matched to a gene: 1. The germline gives CDR1 SGHDT, CDR2 YYEEEE. Written as DNA, the CDR3 is TGTGCCAGCAGCTTGGGGGGGGGAGGGGCCAACGTCCTGACTTTC. It is translated as CASSLGGGGANVLTF.

V gene TRBV5-5 combines with J gene TRBJ2-1; D is tentatively TRBD1 or TRBD2 (5 bases each). V was cut by 0 bases and J by 7 bases, with 8 bases left in between. Germline values: CDR1 SGHKS, CDR2 YYEKEE (reference sequence). There are 13 residues in the CDR3. CDR3: CASSLGWGNEQFF. The CDR3 nucleotides read TGTGCCAGCAGCTTGGGATGGGGGAATGAGCAGTTCTTC.

This chain joins TRBV15 and TRBJ1-5; D not resolved. With 0 bases removed from V and 0 bases from J, the gap between germline ends came to 3 bases. Germline CDR1 is LNHNV and CDR2 is YYDKDF (reference sequence). The CDR3 runs to 14 residues. DNA for the CDR3: TGTGCCACCAGCAGAGATTATAGCAATCAGCCCCAGCATTTT. Its protein product is CATSRDYSNQPQHF.

The chain links TRBV7-9 to TRBJ1-2; D gene unclear. This CDR3 has 12 amino acids. The germline gives CDR1 SEHNR, CDR2 FQNEAQ (reference sequence). The V gene lost 0 bases and the J gene lost 4 bases, with 3 bases spanning the gap. The CDR3 DNA reads as TGTGCCAGCAGCTTAGCCAGCTATGGCTACACCTTC. The encoded protein is CASSLASYGYTF.

This chain links TRBV6-5 with TRBJ1-2; D is perhaps TRBD1 (5 bases). The length of the CDR3 is 16 residues. Trimming cost V 3 bases and J 5 bases, with 19 bases left between them. Per germline, CDR1 MNHEY and CDR2 SVGAGI. The CDR3 DNA reads TGTGCCAGCAGTTATCGCCAAACAGGTTCTACTTATGGCTACACCTTC. Protein: CASSYRQTGSTYGYTF.

The rearrangement links TRBV19 to TRBJ2-7, with D hard to call. Deletions cut 3 bases from V and 0 bases from J, with 9 bases between. CDR3 length equals 14 residues. CDR1 is LNHDA and CDR2 is SQIVND in the germline V gene (reference sequence). The CDR3 DNA sequence: TGTGCCAGTAGTATTCCGGGCCTCTCCTACGAGCAGTACTTC. Its protein is CASSIPGLSYEQYF.

The V call is TRBV7-9, the J call TRBJ1-2, with 9 bases lining up with TRBD1. V gave up 5 bases and J gave up 2 bases; unmatched junction bases: 3. Germline loops: CDR1 SEHNR, CDR2 FQNEAQ (reference sequence). The CDR3 contains 14 residues. CDR3 bases: TGTGCCAGCAGCCCGGGACAGGGAAACTATGGCTACACCTTC. It yields the protein CASSPGQGNYGYTF.

V gene TRBV19 combines with J gene TRBJ2-7, with D perhaps TRBD1 or TRBD2 (5 bases each). CDR3 length: 14 residues. Germline CDR1 is LNHDA and CDR2 is SQIVND (reference sequence). Trimming cost V 6 bases and J 2 bases, with 14 bases left between them. The CDR3 DNA reads as TGTGCCAGTAGACACCGGGGCGCGACCTACGAGCAGTACTTC. Translation: CASRHRGATYEQYF.

This rearrangement joins TRBV10-3 to TRBJ2-7; 7 nucleotides align to TRBD1. The CDR3 runs 14 residues. The junction had 8 bases not matched to a gene; V was cut back by 2 bases and J by 7 bases. Germline V CDR1 and CDR2: ENHRY, SYGVKD. CDR3 coding DNA: TGTGCCATCAGTGAGCCGCGGACAGGTTGGGAGCAGTACTTC. Translation gives CAISEPRTGWEQYF.

The chain recombines TRBV2 with TRBJ2-3; unclear D gene. Germline V lookup: CDR1 SNHLY, CDR2 FYNNEI. This CDR3 is built from 11 residues. V was pared by 1 base and J by 7 bases, with 3 bases between. CDR3 sequence reads: CASSEDNTQYF. Here the CDR3 DNA reads TGTGCCAGCAGTGAAGACAATACGCAGTATTTT.

This chain connects TRBV30 to TRBJ2-3, with 9 bases identical to TRBD2. Trimming cost V 5 bases and J 4 bases; bases outside gene matches: 4. Germline V gives CDR1 GTSNPN, CDR2 SVGIG (reference sequence). The CDR3 is 13 amino acids. CDR3 in DNA: TGTGCCTGGGGCCTAGCGGGGCCAGATACGCAGTATTTT. This sequence encodes CAWGLAGPDTQYF.

The CDR3 nucleotides read TGTGCCAGCTCACCGGGCAGGGAGGCTTATGGCTACACCTTC. It specifies CASSPGREAYGYTF. The chain has TRBV18 and TRBJ1-2; perhaps TRBD1 as D (5 bases). Germline CDR1 KGHSH, CDR2 LQKENI. Trimming removed 3 bases at V and 5 bases at J, with 13 bases between. The CDR3 has 14 residues.